One sample yielded the 29 T cell receptor beta chains listed below, sequenced in a study of regulatory T cells in long-lasting Graves disease. To make TCR beta libraries, researchers used iRepertoire HTBI primers and Arm-PCR of CDR3 regions. MiXCR, applied by TCRdb to the multiplex PCR reads, yields one record per CDR3 protein. In the table there are under 300,000 distinct CDR3 sequences, about 19% of which are singletons. Time point in this sample: newly diagnosed GD, antithyroid drugs for less than 3 months. Scientists built the TCR library using RNA that was extracted from PBMCs. The sequencing here drew on peripheral blood mononuclear cells (PBMCs), taken at new diagnosis, from a patient treated with antithyroid drugs. The receptor set was obtained from a female donor with Graves disease.

This clonotype was observed many times. In nucleotides, the CDR3 is TGCGCCAGCAGCCAAGGAGGAGCGGGCTACAATGAGCAGTTCTTC. It yields the protein CASSQGGAGYNEQFF. The chain recombines TRBV4-1 with TRBJ2-1; a possible D gene is TRBD2 (6 bases). V was cut by 1 base and J by 3 bases, with 10 bases left in between. CDR1 MGHRA and CDR2 YSYEKL come from the germline V gene. The CDR3 extends over 15 amino acids.

V is TRBV7-2 and J is TRBJ2-7; TRBD2 agrees at 10 bases. CDR1 is SGHTA, CDR2 FQGNSA, per germline. V trimming: 1 base; J trimming: 3 bases; junction bases outside the gene matches: 6. The CDR3 has 16 residues. In DNA, the CDR3 is TGTGCCAGCAGCTTAGGACCACTAGCGGGACTCTACGAGCAGTACTTC. Translated, it gives CASSLGPLAGLYEQYF.

The chain couples TRBV5-4 to TRBJ2-1; 9 bases map to TRBD2. The V gene's germline CDR1 is SGHNT and CDR2 YYREEE (reference sequence). V lost 0 bases and J lost 2; bases outside the gene matches: 15. The CDR3 loop spans 20 amino acids. CDR3 in amino acids: CASSLAVASGIGSPYNEQFF. The CDR3 bases are TGTGCCAGCAGCTTGGCCGTCGCTAGCGGGATCGGGAGCCCCTACAATGAGCAGTTCTTC.

This clonotype was detected many times. The V and J genes are TRBV9 and TRBJ2-1; perhaps TRBD2 as D (6 bases). From germline, CDR1 is SGDLS and CDR2 YYNGEE. The CDR3 runs 15 residues. V lost 0 bases to trimming and J lost 7 bases, with 14 bases between them. DNA of the CDR3: TGTGCCAGCAGCGTAGGGGCCCCCCGGGGGAATGAGCAGTTCTTC. This encodes CASSVGAPRGNEQFF.

This clonotype was seen ten or more times. The rearrangement links TRBV7-2 to TRBJ2-7; possible D gene TRBD2, 5 bases. V was shortened by 5 bases and J by 7 bases, with 18 bases between the two germline ends. The CDR3 contains 14 residues. The V gene's germline CDR1 is SGHTA and CDR2 FQGNSA. The CDR3 region is CASSHGAADLEQYF. The CDR3 nucleotides are TGTGCCAGCAGCCACGGCGCAGCGGATCTGGAGCAGTACTTC.

The chain has TRBV7-2 and TRBJ2-7; 13 bases line up with TRBD2. CDR1 is SGHTA and CDR2 is FQGNSA in the germline V gene. The CDR3 loop spans 16 amino acids. V was pared by 5 bases and J by 2 bases, with 6 bases of the junction left unmatched. Written as DNA, the CDR3 is TGTGCCAGCAGCACCCCGACTAGCGGGGGGACCTACGAGCAGTACTTC. It encodes CASSTPTSGGTYEQYF.

This clonotype has a count of ten or more. The chain links TRBV5-1 to TRBJ2-7, with a tentative D call TRBD1 (6 bases). This CDR3 is built from 18 residues. V dropped 1 base and J dropped 3 bases, with 23 bases sitting between them. The germline CDR1 and CDR2 sequences are SGHRS and YFSETQ. CDR3 loop: CASSLFVQSRGQIYEQYF. CDR3 sequence (DNA): TGCGCCAGCAGCTTGTTCGTTCAGAGTAGGGGACAAATCTACGAGCAGTACTTC.

Ten or more counts support this clonotype. The rearrangement links TRBV4-1 to TRBJ2-7, with 8 bases lining up with TRBD2. The CDR3 covers 15 residues. V was clipped by 1 base and J by 6 bases; unmatched bases: 8. CDR1 is MGHRA, CDR2 YSYEKL, per germline. The CDR3 DNA follows: TGCGCCAGCAGCCAAGTATTCCGGGGGGGCTTCGAGCAGTACTTC. Translating gives CASSQVFRGGFEQYF.

The CDR3 reads CASSPIVGSGGGTDTQYF. In DNA, the CDR3 is TGTGCCAGCAGCCCTATTGTTGGATCGGGGGGCGGCACAGATACGCAGTATTTT. The rearrangement links TRBV12-3 or TRBV12-4 to TRBJ2-3, with a weak D call TRBD2 (7 bases). The CDR3 sequence is 18 residues long. V shed 6 bases and J shed 1 base, with 23 bases lying between them.

This clonotype was recorded many times. The chain uses TRBV20-1 and TRBJ2-7; weak D call: TRBD1 (6 bases). CDR3 length: 14 amino acids. V lost 0 bases and J lost 3, with 12 bases in between. Germline V gene data show CDR1 as DFQATT and CDR2 as SNEGSKA (reference sequence). CDR3 loop: CSARDPGQDYEQYF. CDR3 nucleotide sequence: TGCAGTGCTAGAGACCCGGGACAAGACTACGAGCAGTACTTC.

This clonotype turned up a few times. The J gene is TRBJ1-2, the V gene TRBV19, with D possibly TRBD1 on 5 matching bases. CDR1 is LNHDA and CDR2 is SQIVND in the germline V gene (reference sequence). The CDR3 contains 14 residues. The V end lost 5 bases, the J end lost 0 bases, and 10 bases lay between the germline ends. DNA of the CDR3: TGTGCCAGTAGTTTCCTGGGGGCTAACTATGGCTACACCTTC. This sequence encodes CASSFLGANYGYTF.

The table lists this clonotype with a count of one. The J gene is TRBJ1-2, the V gene TRBV28; D remains ambiguous. Germline assignment: CDR1 MDHEN and CDR2 SYDVKM. The CDR3 totals 14 residues. V was pared by 1 base and J by 3 bases, with 9 bases between. The CDR3 DNA reads as TGTGCCAGCAGTTTATCCCCGACGGACTATGGCTACACCTTC. This codes for CASSLSPTDYGYTF.

This clonotype was seen repeatedly, ten times or more. The chain uses TRBV7-2 and TRBJ1-5, with D perhaps matching TRBD1 (6 bases). Germline lookup yields CDR1 SGHTA and CDR2 FQGNSA. Trimming took 5 bases from V and 7 from J, leaving 18 bases between them. This CDR3 contains 15 residues. The CDR3 reads CASSPTTGSGQPQHF. The CDR3 DNA follows: TGTGCCAGCAGCCCAACAACAGGGTCGGGCCAGCCCCAGCATTTT.

The chain joins TRBV5-4 to TRBJ2-5; 7 bases are shared with TRBD2. CDR1 and CDR2 from the germline V gene are SGHNT and YYREEE (reference sequence). The CDR3 sequence is 14 residues long. CDR3 DNA sequence: TGTACCTACGGCGGGGGAGATCTACAAGAGACCCAGTACTTC. Encoded protein: CTYGGGDLQETQYF.

The chain employs TRBV6-2 or TRBV6-3 and TRBJ1-1; TRBD1 matches at 7 bases. With V trimmed by 6 bases and J by 4 bases, 11 bases remained unmatched. This CDR3 is 15 amino acids long. CDR1 is MNHEY, CDR2 SVGEGT, per germline. CDR3 coding DNA: TGTGCCAGCAGACCCCCCGACAGGGTAGCCACTGAAGCTTTCTTT. Translation: CASRPPDRVATEAFF.

This clonotype came up many times. The gene calls are TRBV19 and TRBJ1-6; 7 bases match TRBD1. Germline CDR1 reads LNHDA; CDR2 reads SQIVND (reference sequence). The V segment lost 6 bases and the J segment 5 bases; nucleotides outside the gene matches: 4. There are 14 residues in the CDR3. In DNA, the CDR3 is TGTGCCAGTAGGACCGGGACAGATAATTCACCCCTCCACTTT. It codes for CASRTGTDNSPLHF.

Concerning this clonotype itself: One base away lies a much larger clone, so this may be a sequencing read error. This chain joins TRBV20-1 and TRBJ1-2; unclear D gene. This CDR3 is 14 amino acids long. Germline V gives CDR1 DFQATT, CDR2 SNEGSKA (reference sequence). As DNA, the CDR3 is TGCGGTGCTAGGCTCCAGGTGAACACTGATGGCTACACCTTC. It yields the protein CGARLQVNTDGYTF.

Many counts were recorded for this clonotype. V and J are TRBV5-1 and TRBJ2-7; the D gene is possibly TRBD1 (5 bases). The CDR3 has 15 residues. The germline V gene has CDR1 SGHRS and CDR2 YFSETQ. Trimming left V 0 bases short and J 2 bases short, with 12 bases between. The CDR3 sequence: CASSLGSGQTYEQYF. CDR3 in DNA: TGCGCCAGCAGCTTGGGATCCGGACAAACCTACGAGCAGTACTTC.

This clonotype came up many times. The chain has TRBV30 and TRBJ2-1, with 7 bases matching TRBD2. The germline gives CDR1 GTSNPN, CDR2 SVGIG (reference sequence). The V and J ends lost 5 bases and 5 bases, in that order; junction bases with no gene match: 3. The CDR3 length is 12 residues. Here the CDR3 reads CAWGRGNNEQFF. CDR3 bases: TGTGCCTGGGGGAGGGGAAACAATGAGCAGTTCTTC.

This clonotype was detected many times. The V gene is TRBV9, the J gene TRBJ2-2, with D uncertain. Per germline, CDR1 SGDLS and CDR2 YYNGEE. V lost 6 bases, J lost 5 bases, and 11 bases lay in between. This CDR3 region has 13 residues. For the CDR3, the DNA is TGTGCCAGCACACGAGAGCATACCGGGGAGCTGTTTTTT. Translation gives CASTREHTGELFF.

In this sample, this clonotype turned up many times. The chain is built from TRBV2 and TRBJ1-4, with 7 bases fitting TRBD1. Trimming cost V 6 bases and J 7 bases; bases outside gene matches: 11. This CDR3 is built from 15 residues. CDR1 and CDR2 from the germline V gene are SNHLY and FYNNEI. CDR3 in amino acids: CASRETGTVLEKLFF. The CDR3 nucleotides are TGTGCCAGCAGGGAAACCGGGACAGTCCTTGAAAAACTGTTTTTT.

Comment on this clonotype: Only one base separates this from a far larger clonotype, so it likely reflects a read error. The rearrangement uses TRBV7-9 and TRBJ2-1, with D perhaps TRBD2 (5 bases). Trimming shortened V by 2 bases and J by 8 bases, and 13 bases separated the two germline ends. Germline CDR1 SEHNR, CDR2 FQNEAQ (reference sequence). The CDR3 consists of 14 residues. The CDR3 reads CASSLLALGDEQFF. CDR3 DNA sequence: TGTGCCAGCAGCTTACTCGCCCTCGGGGATGAGCAGTTCTTC.

In this sample, this clonotype turned up many times. The chain has TRBV4-3 and TRBJ1-2, with TRBD1 matching over 8 bases. This CDR3 is 15 amino acids long. With V trimmed by 1 base and J by 7 bases, 8 bases remained unmatched. In germline, CDR1 is LGHNA, CDR2 YSLEER. The CDR3 DNA sequence: TGCGCCAGCAGCCAAGTCCGGACAGGGATCGGTGGCTACACCTTC. It translates to CASSQVRTGIGGYTF.

This clonotype was seen at least ten times. This chain uses TRBV28 with TRBJ2-7; D gene unclear. CDR1 is MDHEN, CDR2 SYDVKM, per germline. The CDR3 is 12 amino acids. The ends were cut back, 1 base at V and 2 bases at J, with 3 bases in the middle. The CDR3 spells CASSLSAYEQYF. In DNA, the CDR3 is TGTGCCAGCAGTTTATCCGCCTACGAGCAGTACTTC.

This clonotype occurred many times. The J gene is TRBJ1-2, the V gene TRBV29-1, with D hard to call. This CDR3 spans 15 amino acids. The V gene's germline CDR1 is SQVTM and CDR2 ANQGSEA. Trimming removed 0 bases from V and 2 bases from J, with 13 bases in between. In DNA form, the CDR3 reads TGCAGCGTTGAAGATTCCCCCAAGCGGAACTATGGCTACACCTTC. This translates into CSVEDSPKRNYGYTF.

The table lists this clonotype with a few counts. This chain connects TRBV30 to TRBJ1-2; tentatively, D is TRBD1 (6 bases). The CDR3 loop spans 17 amino acids. Germline lookup yields CDR1 GTSNPN and CDR2 SVGIG (reference sequence). V was cut by 0 bases and J by 4 bases, with 21 bases left in between. The CDR3: CAWSVGGHYRLPYGYTF. Here the CDR3 DNA reads TGTGCCTGGAGTGTTGGGGGACATTATCGACTTCCCTATGGCTACACCTTC.

The J gene is TRBJ2-7, the V gene TRBV19, with D perhaps TRBD2 (6 bases). Deletions cut 8 bases from V and 2 bases from J, with 13 bases between. The length of the CDR3 is 13 residues. Germline loops: CDR1 LNHDA, CDR2 SQIVND (reference sequence). CDR3 bases: TGTGCCAGTGCACGGGACTCGGCCTACGAGCAGTACTTC. Residues: CASARDSAYEQYF.

This sequence joins TRBV5-5 and TRBJ1-6; no clear D gene. The CDR3 is 16 residues long. The ends were cut back, 0 bases at V and 3 bases at J, with 10 bases in the middle. In germline, CDR1 is SGHKS, CDR2 YYEKEE (reference sequence). The CDR3: CASSLGGGFYNSPLHF. The DNA of the CDR3 is TGTGCCAGCAGCTTGGGTGGAGGCTTCTATAATTCACCCCTCCACTTT.

This clonotype has a count of ten or more. The chain uses TRBV7-2 and TRBJ2-3, with a weak D call TRBD2 (6 bases). Germline V gene sequence: CDR1 SGHTA, CDR2 FQGNSA. V was clipped by 3 bases and J by 0 bases, with 10 bases between them. CDR3 length equals 15 residues. The CDR3 DNA is TGTGCCAGCAGCTTCGGGGGAAGGAGCACAGATACGCAGTATTTT. Its translation: CASSFGGRSTDTQYF.